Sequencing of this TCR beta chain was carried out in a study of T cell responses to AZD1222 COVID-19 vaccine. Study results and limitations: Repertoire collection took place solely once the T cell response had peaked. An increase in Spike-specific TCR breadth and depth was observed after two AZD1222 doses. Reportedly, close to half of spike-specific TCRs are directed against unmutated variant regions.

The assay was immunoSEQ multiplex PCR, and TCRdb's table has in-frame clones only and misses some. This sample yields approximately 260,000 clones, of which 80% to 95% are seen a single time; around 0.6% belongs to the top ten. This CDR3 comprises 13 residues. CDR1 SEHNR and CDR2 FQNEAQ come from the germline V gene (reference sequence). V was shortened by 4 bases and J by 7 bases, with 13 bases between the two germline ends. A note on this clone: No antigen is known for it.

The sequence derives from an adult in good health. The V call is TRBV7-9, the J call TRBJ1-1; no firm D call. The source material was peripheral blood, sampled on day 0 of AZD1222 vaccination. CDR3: CASSSGEDNEAFF. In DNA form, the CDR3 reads TGTGCCAGCAGCTCTGGGGAGGATAATGAAGCTTTCTTT. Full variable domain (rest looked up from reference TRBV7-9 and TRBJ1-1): DTGVSQNPRHKITKRGQNVTFRCDPISEHNRLYWYRQTLGQGPEFLTYFQNEAQLEKSRLLSDRFSAERPKGSFSTLEIQRTEQGDSAMYLCASSSGEDNEAFFGQGTRLTVV.